There are many counts of the clone carrying this T cell receptor beta chain. Antigen: not known. TCRdb passed the 5' RACE reads through MiXCR, listing each CDR3 protein once. The top ten hold 1.5% to 2% of the sample, which has approximately 630,000 distinct CDR3 sequences, about 7% seen once. J was trimmed by 8 bases and V by 0 bases; bases with no gene match: 8. Germline lookup yields CDR1 SGHRS and CDR2 YFSETQ. This CDR3 has 17 amino acids. This entry comes from a study of identical twins. Findings and limits, study-wide: Interpretation of the results relied on cross-sectional statistical analysis and not on following the same donors. Cord blood's abundant beta clonotypes had fewer insertions, unlike memory repertoires.

These data were also reused for a study on yellow fever vaccine responses in identical twins. That publication notes: A vaccine T cell response that seemed partly convergent and partly personalized was reported in twins.

The sequence was obtained from a woman younger than 30 in good health. The material sequenced was PBMCs. The chain uses TRBV5-1 and TRBJ1-6; the match to TRBD1 covers 10 bases. The CDR3 coding sequence is TGCGCCAGCAGCTTGGGTTTAAGGGACAGGGGCTATTCACCCCTCCACTTT. Translation gives CASSLGLRDRGYSPLHF.